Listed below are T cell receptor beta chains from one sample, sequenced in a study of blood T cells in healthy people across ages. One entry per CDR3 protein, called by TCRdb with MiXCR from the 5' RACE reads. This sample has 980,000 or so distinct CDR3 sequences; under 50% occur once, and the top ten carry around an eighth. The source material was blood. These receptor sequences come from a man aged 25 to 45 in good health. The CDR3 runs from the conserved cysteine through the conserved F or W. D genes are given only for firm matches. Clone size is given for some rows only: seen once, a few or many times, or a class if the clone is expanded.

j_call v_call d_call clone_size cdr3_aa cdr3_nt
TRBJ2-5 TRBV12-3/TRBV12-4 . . CASRDYVRDETQYF TGTGCCAGCAGGGACTACGTCCGGGACGAGACCCAGTACTTC
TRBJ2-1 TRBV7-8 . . CASSLNDNSRYDEQFF TGTGCCAGCAGCTTGAACGACAACTCAAGGTACGATGAGCAGTTCTTC
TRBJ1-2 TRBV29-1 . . CSVDSGEGGYTF TGCAGCGTTGATTCGGGGGAAGGTGGCTACACCTTC
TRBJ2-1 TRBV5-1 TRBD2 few CASSSGLAPYNEQFF TGCGCCAGCAGCTCGGGACTAGCCCCCTACAATGAGCAGTTCTTC
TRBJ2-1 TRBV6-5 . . CASSSGGSAYNEQFF TGTGCCAGCAGTTCGGGGGGCAGCGCCTACAATGAGCAGTTCTTC
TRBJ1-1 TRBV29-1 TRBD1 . CSGDRGAEAFF TGCAGTGGAGACAGGGGCGCTGAAGCTTTCTTT
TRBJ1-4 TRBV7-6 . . CASSSILDQDVGEKLFF TGTGCCAGCAGCTCAATCTTAGACCAGGACGTTGGGGAAAAACTGTTTTTT
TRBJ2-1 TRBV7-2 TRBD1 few CASSFGLGRGNNEQFF TGTGCCAGCAGCTTTGGTTTAGGCAGGGGGAACAATGAGCAGTTCTTC
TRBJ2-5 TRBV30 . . CAWSGPRERWHEQYF TGTGCCTGGAGTGGCCCCCGGGAGAGGTGGCATGAGCAGTACTTC
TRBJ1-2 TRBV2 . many CASKSRGRHNYGYTF TGTGCCAGCAAATCCAGAGGGAGGCATAACTATGGCTACACCTTC
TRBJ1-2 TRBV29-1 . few CSVPTGNGYTF TGCAGCGTCCCGACAGGCAATGGCTACACCTTC
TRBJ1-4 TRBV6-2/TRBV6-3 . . CASSYGRTTNEKLFF TGTGCCAGCAGTTACGGGCGGACAACTAATGAAAAACTGTTTTTT
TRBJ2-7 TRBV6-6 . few CASSYEGVGEQYF TGTGCCAGCAGTTACGAAGGAGTGGGCGAGCAGTACTTC
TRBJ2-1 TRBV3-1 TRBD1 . CASSGRRTGLSSYNEQFF TGTGCCAGCAGCGGGAGAAGGACAGGGCTTTCCTCCTACAATGAGCAGTTCTTC
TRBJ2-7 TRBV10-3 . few CAISRTGNEQYF TGTGCCATCAGTCGGACGGGCAATGAGCAGTACTTC
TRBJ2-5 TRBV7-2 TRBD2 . CASSFLAGVELRETQYF TGTGCCAGCAGCTTTCTAGCGGGGGTTGAGTTGAGGGAGACCCAGTACTTC
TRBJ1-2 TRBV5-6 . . CASSSPRTIYGYTF TGTGCCAGCAGCTCGCCAAGGACTATCTATGGCTACACCTTC
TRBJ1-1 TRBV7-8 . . CASSLAGFDTEAFF TGTGCCAGCAGCTTAGCGGGCTTTGACACTGAAGCTTTCTTT
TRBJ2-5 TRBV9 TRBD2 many CASSVAGGGHQETQYF TGTGCCAGCAGCGTAGCCGGCGGGGGGCACCAAGAGACCCAGTACTTC
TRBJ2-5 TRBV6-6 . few CASSATGEETQYF TGTGCCAGCAGCGCAACGGGGGAAGAGACCCAGTACTTC
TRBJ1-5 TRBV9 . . CASSGTGTYQPQHF TGTGCCAGCAGCGGTACAGGTACCTATCAGCCCCAGCATTTT
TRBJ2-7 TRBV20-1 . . CSASGDRDTYEQYF TGCAGTGCGTCGGGGGACCGGGACACCTACGAGCAGTACTTC
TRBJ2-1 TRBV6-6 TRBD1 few CASRWTGRDEQFF TGTGCCAGCCGGTGGACAGGGCGGGATGAGCAGTTCTTC
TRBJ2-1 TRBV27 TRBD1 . CASTLRVGGMFDEQFF TGTGCCAGCACTCTAAGGGTAGGGGGCATGTTCGATGAGCAGTTCTTC
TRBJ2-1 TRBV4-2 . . CASSQDLGGEQFF TGTGCCAGCAGCCAAGACCTCGGGGGTGAGCAGTTCTTC
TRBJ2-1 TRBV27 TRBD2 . CASRLAGGPPNEQFF TGTGCCAGCCGACTAGCGGGGGGGCCCCCGAATGAGCAGTTCTTC
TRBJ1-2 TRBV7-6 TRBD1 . CASSLMTGGDYGYTF TGTGCCAGCAGCTTGATGACAGGGGGCGACTATGGCTACACCTTC
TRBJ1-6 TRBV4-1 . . CASSHHAQSSYNSPLHF TGCGCCAGCAGCCACCATGCGCAGAGCTCCTATAATTCACCCCTCCACTTT
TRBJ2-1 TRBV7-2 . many CASSSSRGAYNEQFF TGTGCCAGCAGCTCCTCCCGGGGGGCATACAATGAGCAGTTCTTC
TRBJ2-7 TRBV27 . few CASSFSGSLYEQYF TGTGCCAGCAGTTTCAGTGGGTCCCTCTACGAGCAGTACTTC
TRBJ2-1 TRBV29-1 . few CSVDRHPAYNEQFF TGCAGCGTTGATCGGCACCCCGCCTACAATGAGCAGTTCTTC
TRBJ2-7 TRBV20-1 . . CSARERGPYEQYF TGCAGTGCTAGGGAGAGGGGCCCCTACGAGCAGTACTTC
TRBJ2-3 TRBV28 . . CASSFPGLRGTTDTQYF TGTGCCAGCAGTTTCCCGGGCTTGAGGGGGACCACAGATACGCAGTATTTT
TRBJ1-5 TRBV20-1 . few CSASPGTLNQPQHF TGCAGTGCTAGTCCGGGTACGCTTAATCAGCCCCAGCATTTT
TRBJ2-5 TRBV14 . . CASRQAGRGNQETQYF TGTGCCAGCAGGCAAGCGGGCAGGGGGAACCAAGAGACCCAGTACTTC
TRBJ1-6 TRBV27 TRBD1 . CASSPGTGYSPLHF TGTGCCAGCAGCCCCGGGACAGGGTATTCACCCCTCCACTTT
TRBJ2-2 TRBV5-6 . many CASSLGFGANTGELFF TGTGCCAGCAGCTTGGGATTCGGGGCGAACACCGGGGAGCTGTTTTTT
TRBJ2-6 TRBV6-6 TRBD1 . CASSRGQSSGANVLTF TGTGCCAGCAGTCGGGGACAGAGCTCTGGGGCCAACGTCCTGACTTTC
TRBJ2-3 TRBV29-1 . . CSVEGEVGTDTQYF TGCAGCGTTGAGGGGGAGGTTGGCACAGATACGCAGTATTTT
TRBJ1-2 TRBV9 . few CASSESLDYGYTF TGTGCCAGCAGCGAAAGTCTGGATTATGGCTACACCTTC
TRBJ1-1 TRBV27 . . CAIRDPNTEAFF TGTGCCATCAGGGACCCGAACACTGAAGCTTTCTTT